The source of this T cell receptor (beta chain) is a study of blood T cell repertoires in COVID-19. For the study at large: The analysed material was cDNA or gDNA that came from T cells, B-cell-depleted T cells, or PBMCs.

Authors' processing steps: Estimated nucleated cell counts came from reference gene primer amplification. Some clones are missing from TCRdb's copy, which holds only in-frame ones; the method was immunoSEQ multiplex PCR. The V and J calls and the clone size are those of that table, but D and trimming were determined from the DNA. The sample has tens of thousands of clones; 86% are singletons. The CDR3 has 13 residues. V was trimmed by 4 bases and J by 6 bases, leaving 12 bases between them. Germline V gene data show CDR1 as KGHSH and CDR2 as LQKENI. The receptor comes from a man in his fifties or sixties with acute or convalescent COVID-19. Sequencing was carried out using peripheral blood. The gene calls are TRBV18 and TRBJ1-1, with D possibly matching TRBD1 (6 bases). In nucleotides, the CDR3 is TGTGCCAGCTCACGGGCGGGGGCGGCTGAAGCTTTCTTT. Protein product: CASSRAGAAEAFF. The entire variable domain, with the rest obtained from reference TRBV18 and TRBJ1-1, is as follows: NAGVMQNPRHLVRRRGQEARLRCSPMKGHSHVYWYRQLPEEGLKFMVYLQKENIIDESGMPKERFSAEFPKEGPSILRIQQVVRGDSAAYFCASSRAGAAEAFFGQGTRLTVV.